This T cell receptor beta chain was obtained from a study of T cells in Graves' hyperthyroidism and ophthalmopathy. Turning to this clonotype: What it binds is unknown. The junction shows a germline mismatch at one end, possibly a read error.

Patients between 18 and 65 years old had hyperthyroidism, newly diagnosed and lasting under 2 months. Whole-study results and caveats: Blood shared most expanded thyroid clonotypes above 0.001. Stable hyperthyroidism was separated from ophthalmopathy by a model based on 13 V-J features.

CDR1 and CDR2 (germline): DFQATT, SNEGSKA (reference sequence). This CDR3 has 16 residues. Researchers took RNA transcripts and amplified the TCR beta CDR3 regions from them. HTBI primers were used for first-round RT-PCR of the TCR CDR3. Each CDR3 protein is one row after TCRdb ran MiXCR on the multiplex PCR reads. This table has about 540,000 distinct CDR3 sequences, around 42% appearing once. The origin of this receptor is a woman under 30 with Graves' hyperthyroidism. V gene TRBV20-1 combines with J gene TRBJ1-6; no clear D. The material sequenced was peripheral blood or thyroid tissue (not recorded which). CDR3: CSASSSGSSYNSPLHF. CDR3 coding DNA: TGCAGTGCTAGCAGTAGCGGGAGCTCCTACAATTCACCCCTCCACTTT.